Presented here are 21 T cell receptor beta chains from one specimen sequenced in a study of memory CD4+ T cells and cytomegalovirus serostatus. The sort gate was single viable CD3+CD4+CD8-CD45RO+ cells for memory CD4+ T cells. Produced via immunoSEQ multiplex PCR; TCRdb's table is partial and in-frame only. Among some 54,000 clones listed, 65% to 85% were seen once. Sequencing was performed on memory CD4+ T cells from blood. The receptors stem from an adult in good health and CMV-seropositive.

J is TRBJ1-2 and V is TRBV6-6; 7 bases agree with TRBD1. The CDR3 spans 15 residues. V trimming: 2 bases; J trimming: 4 bases; junction bases outside the gene matches: 7. Germline CDR1 is MNHNY and CDR2 is SVGAGI (reference sequence). Here the CDR3 DNA reads TGTGCCAGCAGTTACCCTACAGGGGCCTTCTATGGCTACACCTTC. Translation: CASSYPTGAFYGYTF.

The V gene is TRBV7-2, the J gene TRBJ1-5; D may be TRBD1 (6 bases). Germline V lookup: CDR1 SGHTA, CDR2 FQGNSA. The V end was cut by 5 bases, the J end by 5 bases, with 19 bases between. The CDR3 has 16 amino acids. For the CDR3, the DNA is TGTGCCAGCAGCGGGGGGGGGCGCCCCAACGATCAGCCCCAGCATTTT. Protein: CASSGGGRPNDQPQHF.

This clone was recorded once. CDR3 in amino acids: CSVGIHDNEQFF. CDR3 DNA sequence: TGCAGCGTGGGGATCCATGACAATGAGCAGTTCTTC. The chain employs TRBV29-1 and TRBJ2-1; D not resolved. Germline-derived CDR1 and CDR2 are SQVTM and ANQGSEA. V shed 6 bases and J shed 5 bases, with 11 bases lying between them. CDR3 size: 12 residues.

The J gene is TRBJ1-1, the V gene TRBV7-3; D not resolved. The length of the CDR3 is 13 residues. Trimming took off 1 base at V and 3 bases at J, with 6 bases between the two ends. Looked up from germline, CDR1 is SGHTA and CDR2 is FQGTGA. CDR3 protein: CASSLSRDTEAFF. CDR3 sequence (DNA): TGTGCCAGCAGCTTAAGCCGAGACACTGAAGCTTTCTTT.

The genes are TRBV1 and TRBJ2-3; TRBD2 reflects the table's D call only, with no check against the DNA. TRBV1 is assigned pseudogene status. CDR3 length: 17 residues. CDR3 sequence: CTSTLRTSGRATDTQYF. DNA for the CDR3: TGCACCAGCACTCTTCGGACTAGCGGGAGGGCCACAGATACGCAGTATTTT.

This sequence joins TRBV7-9 and TRBJ2-7; tentatively, D is TRBD1 (6 bases). The CDR3 loop spans 14 amino acids. Germline V gene lookup returns CDR1 SEHNR and CDR2 FQNEAQ (reference sequence). Trimming took off 11 bases at V and 0 bases at J, with 17 bases between the two ends. This chain's CDR3 is CASAGDTGSYEQYF. CDR3 sequence (DNA): TGTGCCTCTGCCGGGGACACCGGCTCCTACGAGCAGTACTTC.

This clone has just one count. The chain uses TRBV19 and TRBJ2-6; D is undetermined. CDR3 length: 14 residues. Germline loops: CDR1 LNHDA, CDR2 SQIVND (reference sequence). Trimming shortened V by 3 bases and J by 4 bases, and 7 bases separated the two germline ends. DNA of the CDR3: TGTGCCAGTAGTATTCGAACGGGGGCCAACGTCCTGACTTTC. Translated: CASSIRTGANVLTF.

The chain recombines TRBV18 with TRBJ2-5; the D gene is possibly TRBD2 (5 bases). This CDR3 is 13 amino acids long. The ends were cut back, 4 bases at V and 5 bases at J, with 11 bases in the middle. Looked up from germline, CDR1 is KGHSH and CDR2 is LQKENI. The CDR3 DNA follows: TGTGCCAGCTCACAAGCACTAGGGGAGACCCAGTACTTC. This codes for CASSQALGETQYF.

This clone has more than one count but fewer than ten. The V and J genes are TRBV28 and TRBJ2-1, with 9 bases that match TRBD2. Germline V gives CDR1 MDHEN, CDR2 SYDVKM. The CDR3 has 16 residues. The junction had 7 bases not matched to a gene; V was cut back by 2 bases and J by 5 bases. The CDR3 reads CASSLVPSGDNNEQFF. The CDR3 bases are TGTGCCAGCAGTTTAGTACCTAGCGGGGACAACAATGAGCAGTTCTTC. The complete variable domain, with remaining parts taken from reference TRBV28 and TRBJ2-1, reads DVKVTQSSRYLVKRTGEKVFLECVQDMDHENMFWYRQDPGLGLRLIYFSYDVKMKEKGDIPEGYSVSREKKERFSLILESASTNQTSMYLCASSLVPSGDNNEQFFGPGTRLTVL.

The chain joins TRBV25-1 to TRBJ2-1; a weak D match, TRBD2 (6 bases). There are 15 residues in the CDR3. Germline V gene sequence: CDR1 MGHDK, CDR2 SYGVNS. Trimming cost V 1 base and J 1 base, with 8 bases left between them. The CDR3 sequence: CASSESLASYNEQFF. The CDR3 DNA is TGTGCCAGCAGTGAATCCCTAGCGTCCTACAATGAGCAGTTCTTC.

V is TRBV19 and J is TRBJ1-2, with no clear D. Germline V lookup: CDR1 LNHDA, CDR2 SQIVND (reference sequence). This CDR3 contains 13 residues. Trimming took off 5 bases at V and 8 bases at J, with 15 bases between the two ends. This CDR3 reads CASSFFLDEGYTF. CDR3 nucleotide sequence: TGTGCCAGTAGTTTTTTCCTGGACGAAGGCTACACCTTC.

The rearrangement links TRBV6-1 to TRBJ2-7; tentative D call: TRBD1 (6 bases). The germline gives CDR1 MNHNS, CDR2 SASEGT. The CDR3 spans 16 residues. V was trimmed by 4 bases and J by 3 bases, leaving 19 bases between them. For the CDR3, the DNA is TGTGCCAGCAGTGCCCAAGGGGCAGGGGAACACTACGAGCAGTACTTC. Its protein product is CASSAQGAGEHYEQYF.

The genes are TRBV30 and TRBJ2-2; D is unclear. Between the trimmed V and J ends, which lost 7 bases and 5 bases, there was a span of 8 bases. From germline, CDR1 is GTSNPN and CDR2 SVGIG (reference sequence). This CDR3 is built from 11 residues. CDR3 coding DNA: TGTGCCTCCCGGAAAACCGGGGAGCTGTTTTTT. Translated: CASRKTGELFF.

This chain joins TRBV18 and TRBJ2-5; D is unclear. The CDR3 totals 18 residues. Germline loops: CDR1 KGHSH, CDR2 LQKENI. Trimming left V 1 base short and J 0 bases short, with 18 bases between. CDR3 amino acids: CASSPQMSSSTYQETQYF. The DNA of the CDR3 is TGTGCCAGCTCACCACAGATGTCTTCCAGTACTTACCAAGAGACCCAGTACTTC.

The J gene is TRBJ2-1, the V gene TRBV25-1; unclear D gene. With 2 bases removed from V and 1 base from J, the gap between germline ends came to 12 bases. The CDR3 is 16 residues long. Germline V CDR1 and CDR2: MGHDK, SYGVNS. The CDR3 here is CASSEPHGRSYNEQFF. CDR3 DNA sequence: TGTGCCAGCAGTGAACCTCATGGACGGTCCTACAATGAGCAGTTCTTC.

V is TRBV7-9 and J is TRBJ2-4; 7 bases are shared with TRBD1. Germline V gene sequence: CDR1 SEHNR, CDR2 FQNEAQ (reference sequence). V lost 7 bases, J lost 10 bases, and 13 bases stayed unmatched. The CDR3 is made up of 14 amino acids. The CDR3 is CASTSRDRAGIQYF. The CDR3, as DNA: TGTGCCAGCACCTCAAGAGACAGGGCCGGGATTCAGTACTTC. Using reference TRBV7-9 and TRBJ2-4 for the parts outside the CDR3, the full variable domain is DTGVSQNPRHKITKRGQNVTFRCDPISEHNRLYWYRQTLGQGPEFLTYFQNEAQLEKSRLLSDRFSAERPKGSFSTLEIQRTEQGDSAMYLCASTSRDRAGIQYFGAGTRLSVL.

The rearrangement joins TRBV11-1 to TRBJ2-1; TRBD2 agrees at 7 bases. The CDR3 is 16 amino acids. V shed 1 base, J shed 4 bases, and the junction held 7 bases outside the gene matches. The germline V gene encodes CDR1 SGHAT and CDR2 FQDESV (reference sequence). CDR3 nucleotides: TGTGCCAGCAGCTTAGGGGCGGGAGTGGGATACAATGAGCAGTTCTTC. Translated, it gives CASSLGAGVGYNEQFF.

The rearrangement links TRBV19 to TRBJ1-1, with D perhaps TRBD1 (6 bases). V gave up 7 bases and J gave up 6 bases, with 18 bases separating them. The CDR3 runs to 14 residues. CDR1 is LNHDA, CDR2 SQIVND, per germline (reference sequence). CDR3 in amino acids: CASTLVTGPAEAFF. In DNA, the CDR3 is TGTGCCAGTACCCTCGTCACAGGGCCGGCTGAAGCTTTCTTT.

The chain is built from TRBV28 and TRBJ2-7; 8 positions match TRBD2. The CDR3 has 16 amino acids. The germline gives CDR1 MDHEN, CDR2 SYDVKM. Unmatched junction bases numbered 10, after V lost 4 bases and J lost 2 bases. The CDR3 spells CASSYAVIAGTYEQYF. The CDR3 region has the DNA TGTGCCAGCAGTTATGCGGTAATAGCGGGAACCTACGAGCAGTACTTC.

This sequence joins TRBV14 and TRBJ1-6; D is uncertain. CDR1 is SGHDN and CDR2 is FVKESK in the germline V gene. V lost 4 bases and J lost 8, with 12 bases in between. This CDR3 is built from 14 residues. CDR3 amino acids: CASSPSWAYSPLHF. CDR3 coding DNA: TGTGCCAGCAGCCCCTCGTGGGCTTATTCACCCCTCCACTTT.

V is TRBV28 and J is TRBJ1-2; TRBD1 aligns across 9 bases. Looked up from germline, CDR1 is MDHEN and CDR2 is SYDVKM. The CDR3 runs 15 residues. V shed 8 bases and J 4 bases; nucleotides not matched to a gene: 11. Here the CDR3 DNA reads TGTGCCAGCTGGGTTCCGGGACAGGGAGGCTATGGCTACACCTTC. It is translated as CASWVPGQGGYGYTF.